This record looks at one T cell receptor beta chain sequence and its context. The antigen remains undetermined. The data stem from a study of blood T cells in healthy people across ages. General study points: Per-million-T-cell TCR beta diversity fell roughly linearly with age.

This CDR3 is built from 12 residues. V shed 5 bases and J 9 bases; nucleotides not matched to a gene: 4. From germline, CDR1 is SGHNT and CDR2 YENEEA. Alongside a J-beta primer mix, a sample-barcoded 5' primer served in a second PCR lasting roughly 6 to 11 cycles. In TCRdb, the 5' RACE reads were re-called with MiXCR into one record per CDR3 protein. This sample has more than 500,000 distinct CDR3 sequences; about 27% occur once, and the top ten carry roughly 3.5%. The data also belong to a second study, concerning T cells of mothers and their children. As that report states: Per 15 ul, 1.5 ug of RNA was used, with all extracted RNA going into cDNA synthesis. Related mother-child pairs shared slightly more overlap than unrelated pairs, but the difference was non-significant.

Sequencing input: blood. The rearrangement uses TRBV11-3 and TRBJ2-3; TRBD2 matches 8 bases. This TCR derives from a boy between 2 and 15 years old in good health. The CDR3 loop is CASSPGLATQYF. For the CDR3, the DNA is TGTGCCAGCAGCCCTGGACTAGCAACGCAGTATTTT.